This record covers a single T cell receptor beta chain. Its recognized antigen is unknown. Base qualities are not at hand, and no much larger clone is one base apart. Sequencer: Illumina NovaSeq 6000. Using 5'RACE with constant-segment primers, TCRalpha and TCRbeta cDNA libraries were constructed, with sample barcodes and unique molecular identifiers added in the process. Trizol reagent was used to extract RNA from every sample. Amplification of the libraries took two PCR steps, and the second step added a second sample barcode plus Illumina TruSeq adapters. The libraries were sequenced on an Illumina NovaSeq using 2 x 150 bp paired-end reads. The source study handled its data this way. The reads were demultiplexed and collapsed into UMI-guided consensus sequences using migec v1.2.7. With mixcr v2.1.11, UMI consensuses were aligned to TRA and TRB V and J templates and assembled into clonotypes. A clonotype was counted as expanded or contracted only if both edgeR and NoisET called the change significant, with noise models trained on biological replicates. edgeR calls used a false discovery rate-adjusted p below 0.01 and a log2 fold-change threshold of 1. As an exploratory analysis of dynamics, max-normalized trajectories of the 1000 most abundant clonotypes were examined with PCA combined with hierarchical clustering. Separately sequenced CD4+ and CD8+ repertoires were used to assign the CD4 or CD8 phenotype of responding clones. TCRdb cleaned the public reads at Q25 with fastp, built clones with MiXCR and kept in-frame beta chains. Entries are consolidated by CDR3 protein sequence, retaining the most common genes and DNA. None of the V and J calls come from the authors' own analysis; TCRdb made them. For this sample the table gives some 350,000 distinct CDR3 sequences, of which more than 15% were detected only once. Clones ranked in the top ten supply 20% to 25% of the sample.

Ficoll-Paque density gradient centrifugation was used to isolate PBMCs. This sample was included in a study of T-cell memory formation after mild COVID-19 (dated by TCRdb to 2020 to 2022). Looking at the study overall: TCR sequence clusters from the two donors were largely donor specific. Longitudinal TCRalpha and TCRbeta repertoire sequencing tracked T-cell clones expanding and contracting after mild COVID-19 in a couple of donors. The cohort was made up of two young adult volunteers, one female and one male, who were previously healthy. Overall study results and their limits: SARS-CoV-2 specificity of the second-wave clones peaking on day 37 was not confirmed. Only a couple of mild cases were covered in the study, and larger cohorts including severe cases with pre-infection samples were considered necessary. From day 15 to 85, contracting clones showed balanced CD4/CD8 phenotypes, whereas a second wave of clones that expanded from day 15 to 37 leaned towards CD4+. The detection of some responding clones in pre-infection memory suggests that pre-existing cross-reactive memory T cells joined the SARS-CoV-2 response. Contracting CD4+ clones turned up mainly in the CM and EM memory subsets, whereas EMRA was where CD8+ clones were enriched.

The CDR3, cysteine through phenylalanine, is 12 amino acids long. The DNA shown is the 36-base CDR3, in frame from base 1. The germline V gene specifies ENHRY as CDR1 and SYGVKD as CDR2. V sheds 8 bases and J sheds 4 bases, leaving 8 bases between their ends. The TCR originated in a man between 18 and 35 years old who had mild COVID-19 (a few samples of this study predate the infection). The sample titles of this study are shuffled in the database, so cell type and time point are left out; the donor was told from shared clones. The sequence links TRBV10-3 to TRBJ2-2, with an unclear D gene assignment. Sequenced input: PBMCs or a T cell subset sorted from them (not recorded which). The CDR3 loop reads CAIRWGTGELFF. The nucleotides are TGTGCCATCCGATGGGGCACCGGGGAGCTGTTTTTT.